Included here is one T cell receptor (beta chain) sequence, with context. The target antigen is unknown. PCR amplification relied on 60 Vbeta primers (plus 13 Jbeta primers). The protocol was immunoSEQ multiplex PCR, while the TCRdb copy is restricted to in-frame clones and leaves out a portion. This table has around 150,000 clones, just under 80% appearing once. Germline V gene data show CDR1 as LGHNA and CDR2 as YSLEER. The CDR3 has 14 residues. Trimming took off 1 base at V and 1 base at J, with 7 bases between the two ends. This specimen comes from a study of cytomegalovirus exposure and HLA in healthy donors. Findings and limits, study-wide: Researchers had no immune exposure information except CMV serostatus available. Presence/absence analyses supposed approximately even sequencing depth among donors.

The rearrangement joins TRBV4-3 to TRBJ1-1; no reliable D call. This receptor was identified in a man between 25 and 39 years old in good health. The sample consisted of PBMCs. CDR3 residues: CASSQVEGNTEAFF. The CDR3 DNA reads TGCGCCAGCAGCCAAGTTGAGGGGAACACTGAAGCTTTCTTT.